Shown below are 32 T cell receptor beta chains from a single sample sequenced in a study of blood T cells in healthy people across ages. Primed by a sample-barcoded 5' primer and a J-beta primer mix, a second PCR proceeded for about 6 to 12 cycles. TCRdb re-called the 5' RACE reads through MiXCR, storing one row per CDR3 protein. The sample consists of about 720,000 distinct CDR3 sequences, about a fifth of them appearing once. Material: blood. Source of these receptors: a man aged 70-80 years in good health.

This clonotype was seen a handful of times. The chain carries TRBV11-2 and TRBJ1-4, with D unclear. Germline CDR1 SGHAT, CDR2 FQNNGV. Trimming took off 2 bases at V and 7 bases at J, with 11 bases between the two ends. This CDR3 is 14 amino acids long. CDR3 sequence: CASSLSASTEKLFF. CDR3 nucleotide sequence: TGTGCCAGCAGCTTATCGGCCAGTACTGAAAAACTGTTTTTT. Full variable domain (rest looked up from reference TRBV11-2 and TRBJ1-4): EAGVAQSPRYKIIEKRQSVAFWCNPISGHATLYWYQQILGQGPKLLIQFQNNGVVDDSQLPKDRFSAERLKGVDSTLKIQPAKLEDSAVYLCASSLSASTEKLFFGSGTQLSVL.

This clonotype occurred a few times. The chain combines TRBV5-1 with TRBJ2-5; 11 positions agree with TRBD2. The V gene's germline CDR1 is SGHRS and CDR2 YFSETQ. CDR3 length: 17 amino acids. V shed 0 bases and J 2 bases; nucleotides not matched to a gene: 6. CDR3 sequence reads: CASSLVASGRMQETQYF. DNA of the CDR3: TGCGCCAGCAGCTTGGTGGCTAGCGGGAGGATGCAAGAGACCCAGTACTTC.

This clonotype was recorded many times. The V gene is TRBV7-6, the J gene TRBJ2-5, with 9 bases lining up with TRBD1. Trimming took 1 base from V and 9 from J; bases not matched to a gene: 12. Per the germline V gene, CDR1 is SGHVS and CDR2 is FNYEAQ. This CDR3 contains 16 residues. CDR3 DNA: TGTGCCAGCAGCTTAGGCGGACAGGGGTATAGAGAAGCCCAGTACTTC. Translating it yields CASSLGGQGYREAQYF.

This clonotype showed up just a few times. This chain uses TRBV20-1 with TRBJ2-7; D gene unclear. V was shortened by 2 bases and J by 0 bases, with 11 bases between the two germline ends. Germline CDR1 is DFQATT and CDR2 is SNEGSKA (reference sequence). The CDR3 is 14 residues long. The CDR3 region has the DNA TGCAGTGCTAGAAGTCCTCAGAGCTCCTACGAGCAGTACTTC. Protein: CSARSPQSSYEQYF.

The CDR3 loop reads CANSPSCEAFF. DNA of the CDR3: TGCGCCAACTCGCCTTCCTGTGAAGCTTTCTTT. This chain connects TRBV5-1 to TRBJ1-1; D unclear. CDR1 and CDR2 (germline): SGHRS, YFSETQ. The CDR3 contains 11 residues. The V end lost 9 bases, the J end lost 7 bases, and 13 bases lay between the germline ends. Supplemented by reference TRBV5-1 and TRBJ1-1, the full variable domain reads KAGVTQTPRYLIKTRGQQVTLSCSPISGHRSVSWYQQTPGQGLQFLFEYFSETQRNKGNFPGRFSGRQFSNSRSEMNVSTLELGDSALYLCANSPSCEAFFGQGTRLTVV.

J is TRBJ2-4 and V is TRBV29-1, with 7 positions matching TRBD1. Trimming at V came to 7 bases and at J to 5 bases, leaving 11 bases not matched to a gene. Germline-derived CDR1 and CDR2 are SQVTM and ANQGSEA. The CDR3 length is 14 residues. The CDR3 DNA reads TGCAGCGCCAGAAGGGACAGTCGAGAAAACATTCAGTACTTC. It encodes CSARRDSRENIQYF.

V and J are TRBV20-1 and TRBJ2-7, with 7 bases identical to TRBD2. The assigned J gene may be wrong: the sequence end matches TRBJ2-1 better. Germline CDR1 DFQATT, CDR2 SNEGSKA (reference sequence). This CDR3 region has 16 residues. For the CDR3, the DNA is TGCAGTGCTTTCAGAGGAGGCGGGGGAGTTTACAATGAGCAGTTCTTC. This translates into CSAFRGGGGVYNEQFF.

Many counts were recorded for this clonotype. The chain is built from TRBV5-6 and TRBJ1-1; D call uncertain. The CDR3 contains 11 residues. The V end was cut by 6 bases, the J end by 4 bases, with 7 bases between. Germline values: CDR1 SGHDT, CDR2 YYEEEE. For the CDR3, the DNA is TGTGCCAGCATGGGTGTCACTGAAGCTTTCTTT. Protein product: CASMGVTEAFF.

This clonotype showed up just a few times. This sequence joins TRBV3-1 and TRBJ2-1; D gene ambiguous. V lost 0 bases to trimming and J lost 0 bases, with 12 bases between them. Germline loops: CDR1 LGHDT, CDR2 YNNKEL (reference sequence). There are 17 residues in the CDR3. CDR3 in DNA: TGTGCCAGCAGCCAAGATGGGGATCCTGGCTCCTACAATGAGCAGTTCTTC. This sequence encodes CASSQDGDPGSYNEQFF.

The CDR3: CASSLLDRARETQYF. CDR3 in DNA: TGTGCCAGCAGTTTACTGGACAGGGCTCGGGAGACCCAGTACTTC. J is TRBJ2-5 and V is TRBV28, with 8 nucleotides matching TRBD1. The V gene's germline CDR1 is MDHEN and CDR2 SYDVKM. The CDR3 runs 15 residues. With V trimmed by 2 bases and J by 5 bases, 7 bases remained unmatched.

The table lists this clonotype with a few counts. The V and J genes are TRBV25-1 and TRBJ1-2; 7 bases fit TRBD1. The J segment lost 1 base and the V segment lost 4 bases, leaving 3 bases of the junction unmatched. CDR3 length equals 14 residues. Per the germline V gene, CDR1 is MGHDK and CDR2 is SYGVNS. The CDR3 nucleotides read TGTGCCAGCAGTGCCACAGGGGTTAACTATGGCTACACCTTC. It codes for CASSATGVNYGYTF.

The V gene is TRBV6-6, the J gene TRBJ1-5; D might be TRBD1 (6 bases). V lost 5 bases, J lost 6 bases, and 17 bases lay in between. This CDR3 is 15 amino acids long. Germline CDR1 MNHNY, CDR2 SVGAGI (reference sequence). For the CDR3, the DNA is TGTGCCAGCAGTCCCGAACGGGGGGCACGTCAGCCCCAGCATTTT. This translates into CASSPERGARQPQHF.

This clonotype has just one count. CDR3 nucleotide sequence: TGTGCCAGCTCACCGGTGAGGGACTACGAGCAGTACGTC. Translation gives CASSPVRDYEQYV. The V call is TRBV18, the J call TRBJ2-7; possible D gene TRBD2, 5 bases. The CDR3 consists of 13 residues. Trimming left V 3 bases short and J 3 bases short, with 9 bases between. Germline V gene lookup returns CDR1 KGHSH and CDR2 LQKENI.

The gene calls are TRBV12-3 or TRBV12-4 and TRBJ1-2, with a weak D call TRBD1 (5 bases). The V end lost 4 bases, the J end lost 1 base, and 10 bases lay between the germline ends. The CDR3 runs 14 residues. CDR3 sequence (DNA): TGTGCCAGCAGTTCCCGGGACCGTAACTATGGCTACACCTTC. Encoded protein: CASSSRDRNYGYTF.

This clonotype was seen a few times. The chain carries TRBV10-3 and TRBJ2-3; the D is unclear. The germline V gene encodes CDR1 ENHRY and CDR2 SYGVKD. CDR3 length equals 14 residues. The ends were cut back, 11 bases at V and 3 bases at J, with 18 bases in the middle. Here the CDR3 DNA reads TGTGCCCTACGTTTTTGGATTTGGACAGATACGCAGTATTTT. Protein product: CALRFWIWTDTQYF.

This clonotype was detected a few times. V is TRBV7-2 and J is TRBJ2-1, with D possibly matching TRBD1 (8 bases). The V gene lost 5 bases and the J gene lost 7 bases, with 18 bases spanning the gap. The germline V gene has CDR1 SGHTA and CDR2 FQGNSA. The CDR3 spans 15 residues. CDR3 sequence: CASSIRTGRGNEQFF. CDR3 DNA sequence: TGTGCCAGCAGCATAAGGACAGGGAGGGGGAATGAGCAGTTCTTC.

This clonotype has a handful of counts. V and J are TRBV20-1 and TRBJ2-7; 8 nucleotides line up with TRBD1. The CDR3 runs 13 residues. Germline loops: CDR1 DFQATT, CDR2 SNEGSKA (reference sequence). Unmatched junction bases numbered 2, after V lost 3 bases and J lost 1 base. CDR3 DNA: TGCAGTGCTAGGAGGACAGGGTCCTACGAGCAGTACTTC. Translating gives CSARRTGSYEQYF.

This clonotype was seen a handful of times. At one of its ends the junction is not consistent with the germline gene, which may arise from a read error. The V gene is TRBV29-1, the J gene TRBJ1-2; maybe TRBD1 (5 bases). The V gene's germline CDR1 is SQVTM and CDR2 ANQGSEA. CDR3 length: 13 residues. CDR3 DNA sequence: TGCAGCGTTCCCAGGGCTACTAACCATGGCTACACCTTC. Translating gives CSVPRATNHGYTF.

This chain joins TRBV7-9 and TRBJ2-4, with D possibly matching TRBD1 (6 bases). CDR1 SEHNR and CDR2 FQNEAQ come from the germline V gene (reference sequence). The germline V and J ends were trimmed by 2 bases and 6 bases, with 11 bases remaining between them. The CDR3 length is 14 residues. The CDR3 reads CASSLTDRGNIQYF. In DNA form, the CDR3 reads TGTGCCAGCAGCTTAACGGACAGAGGAAACATTCAGTACTTC.

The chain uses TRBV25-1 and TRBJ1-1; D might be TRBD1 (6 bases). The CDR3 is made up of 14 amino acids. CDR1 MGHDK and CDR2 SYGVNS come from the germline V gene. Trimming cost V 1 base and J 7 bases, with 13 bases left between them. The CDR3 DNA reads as TGTGCCAGCAGTGAATGGGGGGGGGCAGGTGAAGCTTTCTTT. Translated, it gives CASSEWGGAGEAFF.

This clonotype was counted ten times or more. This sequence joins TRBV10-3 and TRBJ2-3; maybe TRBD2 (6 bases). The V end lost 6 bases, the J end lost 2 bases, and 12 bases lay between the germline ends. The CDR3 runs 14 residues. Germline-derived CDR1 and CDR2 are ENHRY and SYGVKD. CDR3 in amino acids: CAISRGAHTDTQYF. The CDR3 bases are TGTGCCATCAGCCGCGGGGCACACACAGATACGCAGTATTTT.

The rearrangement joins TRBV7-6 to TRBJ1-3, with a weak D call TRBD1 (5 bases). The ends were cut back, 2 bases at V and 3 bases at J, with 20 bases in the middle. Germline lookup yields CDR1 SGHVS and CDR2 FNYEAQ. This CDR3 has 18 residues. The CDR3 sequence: CASSLMGRASSYGNTIYF. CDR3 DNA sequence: TGTGCCAGCAGCTTAATGGGACGCGCAAGCTCGTATGGAAACACCATATATTTT.

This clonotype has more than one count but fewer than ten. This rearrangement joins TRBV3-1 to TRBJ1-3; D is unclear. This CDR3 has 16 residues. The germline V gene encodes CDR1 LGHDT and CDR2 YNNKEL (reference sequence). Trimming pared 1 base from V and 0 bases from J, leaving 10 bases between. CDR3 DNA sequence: TGTGCCAGCAGCCAAGGGGCAGCCAGCTCTGGAAACACCATATATTTT. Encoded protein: CASSQGAASSGNTIYF.

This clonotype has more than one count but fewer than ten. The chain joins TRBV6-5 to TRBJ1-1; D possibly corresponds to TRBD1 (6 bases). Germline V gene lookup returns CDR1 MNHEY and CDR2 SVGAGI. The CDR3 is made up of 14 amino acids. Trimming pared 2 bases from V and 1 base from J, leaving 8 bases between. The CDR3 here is CASSYARGNTEAFF. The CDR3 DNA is TGTGCCAGCAGTTACGCCAGGGGGAACACTGAAGCTTTCTTT.

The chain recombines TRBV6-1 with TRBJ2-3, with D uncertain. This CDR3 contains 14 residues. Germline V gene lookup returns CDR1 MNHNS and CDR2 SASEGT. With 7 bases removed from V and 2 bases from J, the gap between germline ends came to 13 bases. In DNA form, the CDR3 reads TGTGCCAGCACCCATGGACCGACCACAGATACGCAGTATTTT. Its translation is CASTHGPTTDTQYF.

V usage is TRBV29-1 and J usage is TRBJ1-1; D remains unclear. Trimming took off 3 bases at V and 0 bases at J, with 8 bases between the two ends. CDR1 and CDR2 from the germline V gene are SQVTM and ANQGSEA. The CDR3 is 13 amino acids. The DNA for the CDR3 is TGCAGCGTTGATAACAGTTTGAACACTGAAGCTTTCTTT. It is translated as CSVDNSLNTEAFF.

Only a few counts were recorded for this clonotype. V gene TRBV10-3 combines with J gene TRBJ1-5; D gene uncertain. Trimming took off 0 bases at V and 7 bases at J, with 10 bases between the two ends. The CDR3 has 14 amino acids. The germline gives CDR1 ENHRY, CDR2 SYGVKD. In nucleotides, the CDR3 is TGTGCCATCAGTGAGTCATCTAGGGAACAGCCCCAGCATTTT. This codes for CAISESSREQPQHF.

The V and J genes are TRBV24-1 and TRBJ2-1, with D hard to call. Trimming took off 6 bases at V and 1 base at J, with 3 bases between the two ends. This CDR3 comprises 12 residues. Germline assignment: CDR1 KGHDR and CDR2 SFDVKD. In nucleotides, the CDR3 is TGTGCCACCAGTACATCCTACAATGAGCAGTTCTTC. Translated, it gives CATSTSYNEQFF.

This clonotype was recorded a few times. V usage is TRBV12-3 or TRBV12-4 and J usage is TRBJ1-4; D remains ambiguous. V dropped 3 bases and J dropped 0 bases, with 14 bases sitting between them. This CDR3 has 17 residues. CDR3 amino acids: CASSFGSESATNEKLFF. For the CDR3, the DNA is TGTGCCAGCAGTTTTGGGTCAGAGTCTGCAACTAATGAAAAACTGTTTTTT.

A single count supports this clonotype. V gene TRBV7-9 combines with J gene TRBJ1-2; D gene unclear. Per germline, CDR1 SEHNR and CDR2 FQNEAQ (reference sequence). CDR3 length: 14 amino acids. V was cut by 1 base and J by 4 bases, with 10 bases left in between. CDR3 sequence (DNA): TGTGCCAGCAGCTTAGTAGAGGGTATCTATGGCTACACCTTC. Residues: CASSLVEGIYGYTF.

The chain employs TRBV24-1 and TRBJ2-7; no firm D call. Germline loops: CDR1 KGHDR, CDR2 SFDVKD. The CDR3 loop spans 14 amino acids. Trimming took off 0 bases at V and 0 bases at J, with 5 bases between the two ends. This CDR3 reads CATSDLLSSYEQYV. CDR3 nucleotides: TGTGCCACCAGTGATTTGCTTAGCTCCTACGAGCAGTACGTC.

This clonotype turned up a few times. As DNA, the CDR3 is TGTGCCAGCAAATGGACAGGGGCCGGGGAGCTGTTTTTT. Amino acids: CASKWTGAGELFF. This rearrangement joins TRBV11-1 to TRBJ2-2; TRBD1 matches 9 bases. CDR3 length: 13 residues. V dropped 7 bases and J dropped 6; count of bases not matched to a gene: 3. Looked up from germline, CDR1 is SGHAT and CDR2 is FQDESV (reference sequence). Drawing the rest from reference TRBV11-1 and TRBJ2-2, the complete variable domain is EAEVAQSPRYKITEKSQAVAFWCDPISGHATLYWYRQILGQGPELLVQFQDESVVDDSQLPKDRFSAERLKGVDSTLKIQPAELGDSAMYLCASKWTGAGELFFGEGSRLTVL.